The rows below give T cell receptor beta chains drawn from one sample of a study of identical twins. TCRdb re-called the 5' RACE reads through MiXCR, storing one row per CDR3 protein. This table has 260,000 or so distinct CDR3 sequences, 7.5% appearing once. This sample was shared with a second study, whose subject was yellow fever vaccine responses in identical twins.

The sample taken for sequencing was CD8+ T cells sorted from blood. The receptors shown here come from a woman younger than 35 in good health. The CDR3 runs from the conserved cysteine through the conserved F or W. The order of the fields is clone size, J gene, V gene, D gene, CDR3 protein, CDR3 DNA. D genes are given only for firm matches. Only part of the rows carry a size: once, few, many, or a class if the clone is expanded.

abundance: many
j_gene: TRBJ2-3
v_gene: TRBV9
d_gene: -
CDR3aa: CASSDHRATGADTQYF
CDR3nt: TGTGCCAGCAGCGACCACAGGGCCACAGGCGCAGATACGCAGTATTTT

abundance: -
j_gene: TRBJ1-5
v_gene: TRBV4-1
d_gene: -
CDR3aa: CASSHSQGQPQHF
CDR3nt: TGCGCCAGCAGCCACTCACAGGGCCAGCCCCAGCATTTT

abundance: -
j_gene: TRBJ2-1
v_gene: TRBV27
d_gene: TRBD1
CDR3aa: CASSPRAGGYEQFF
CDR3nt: TGTGCCAGCAGTCCGCGGGCAGGGGGTTATGAGCAGTTCTTC

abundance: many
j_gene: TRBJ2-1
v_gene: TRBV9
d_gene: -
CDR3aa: CASSDNEQFF
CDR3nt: TGTGCCAGCAGCGACAATGAGCAGTTCTTC

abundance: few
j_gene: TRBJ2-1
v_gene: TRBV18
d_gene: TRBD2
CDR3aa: CASSPSGSGDEQFF
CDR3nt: TGTGCCAGCTCACCAAGCGGGAGTGGTGATGAGCAGTTCTTC

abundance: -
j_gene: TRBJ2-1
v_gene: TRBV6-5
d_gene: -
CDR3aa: CASSYVADNEQFF
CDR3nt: TGTGCCAGCAGTTACGTGGCGGACAATGAGCAGTTCTTC

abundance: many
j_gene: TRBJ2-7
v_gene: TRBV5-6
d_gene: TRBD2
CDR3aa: CASRLWGGSYEQYF
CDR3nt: TGTGCCAGCCGCCTGTGGGGCGGGAGCTACGAGCAGTACTTC

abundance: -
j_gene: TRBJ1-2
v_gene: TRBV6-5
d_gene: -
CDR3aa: CASSYTLGRGYTF
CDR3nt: TGTGCCAGCAGTTATACCCTCGGTCGGGGCTACACCTTC

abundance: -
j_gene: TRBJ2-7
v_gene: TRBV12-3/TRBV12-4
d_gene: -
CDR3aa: CASRRSADSYEQYF
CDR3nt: TGTGCCAGCAGACGCTCCGCAGACTCCTACGAGCAGTACTTC

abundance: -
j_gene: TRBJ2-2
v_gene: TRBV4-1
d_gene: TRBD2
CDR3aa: CASSPSGLAGGSGELFF
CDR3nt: TGCGCCAGCAGCCCCTCGGGCCTAGCGGGGGGCTCCGGGGAGCTGTTTTTT

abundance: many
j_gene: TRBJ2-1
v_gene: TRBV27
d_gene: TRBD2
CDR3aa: CASSLTSGSGDEQFF
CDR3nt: TGTGCCAGCAGCCTGACTAGCGGGAGCGGCGATGAGCAGTTCTTC

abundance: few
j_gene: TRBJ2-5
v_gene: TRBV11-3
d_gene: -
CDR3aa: CASSPLGNQETQYF
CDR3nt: TGTGCCAGCAGCCCCTTAGGTAACCAAGAGACCCAGTACTTC

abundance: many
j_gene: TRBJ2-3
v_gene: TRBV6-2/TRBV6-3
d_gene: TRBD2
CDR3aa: CASSYSTSGTSTDTQYF
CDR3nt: TGTGCCAGCAGTTACTCGACTAGCGGAACTAGCACAGATACGCAGTATTTT

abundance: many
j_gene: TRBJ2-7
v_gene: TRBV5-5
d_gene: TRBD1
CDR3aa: CASSPRQGTSYEQYF
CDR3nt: TGTGCCAGCAGCCCCCGACAGGGTACTTCTTACGAGCAGTACTTC

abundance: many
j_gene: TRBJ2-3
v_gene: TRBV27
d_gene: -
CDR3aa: CASSLIFTDTQYF
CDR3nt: TGTGCCAGCAGTCTAATCTTCACAGATACGCAGTATTTT

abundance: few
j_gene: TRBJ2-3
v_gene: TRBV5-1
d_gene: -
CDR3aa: CASSLSRQAPQYF
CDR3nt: TGCGCCAGCAGCTTGTCCCGACAGGCTCCGCAGTATTTT

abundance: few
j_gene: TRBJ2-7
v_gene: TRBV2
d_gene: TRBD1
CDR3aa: CASLSMTGGYEQYF
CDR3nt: TGTGCCAGCCTCTCAATGACAGGGGGCTACGAGCAGTACTTC

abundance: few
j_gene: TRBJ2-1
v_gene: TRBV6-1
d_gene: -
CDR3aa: CASRGVVDNEQFF
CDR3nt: TGTGCCAGCAGGGGAGTGGTCGACAATGAGCAGTTCTTC

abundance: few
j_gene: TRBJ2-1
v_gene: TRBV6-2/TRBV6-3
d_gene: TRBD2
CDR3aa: CASSIGGRGGDEQFF
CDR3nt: TGTGCCAGCAGTATCGGTGGGCGGGGGGGCGATGAGCAGTTCTTC

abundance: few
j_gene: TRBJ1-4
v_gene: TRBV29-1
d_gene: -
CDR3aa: CSVEAAGTNEKLFF
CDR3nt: TGCAGCGTTGAAGCGGCAGGAACTAATGAAAAACTGTTTTTT

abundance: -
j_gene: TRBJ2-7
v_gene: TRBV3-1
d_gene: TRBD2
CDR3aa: CASSPGLAGGPYYEQYF
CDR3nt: TGTGCCAGCAGCCCAGGACTAGCGGGAGGGCCATACTACGAGCAGTACTTC

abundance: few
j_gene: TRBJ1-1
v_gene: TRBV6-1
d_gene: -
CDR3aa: CASRFEWDTEAFF
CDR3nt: TGTGCCAGCAGGTTTGAATGGGACACTGAAGCTTTCTTT

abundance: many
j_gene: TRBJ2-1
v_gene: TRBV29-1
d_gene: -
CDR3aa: CSVETPSAGYYNEQFF
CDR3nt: TGCAGCGTTGAAACCCCCTCGGCGGGGTACTACAATGAGCAGTTCTTC

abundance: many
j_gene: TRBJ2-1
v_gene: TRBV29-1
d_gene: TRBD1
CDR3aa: CSVYRDSNEQFF
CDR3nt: TGCAGCGTTTACCGGGACAGCAATGAGCAGTTCTTC

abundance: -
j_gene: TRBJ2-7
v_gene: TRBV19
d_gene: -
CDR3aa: CASSIDLGANEQYF
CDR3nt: TGTGCCAGTAGTATAGATCTGGGGGCGAACGAGCAGTACTTC

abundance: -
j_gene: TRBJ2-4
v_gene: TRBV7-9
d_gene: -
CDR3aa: CASSFEVGKNIQYF
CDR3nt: TGTGCCAGCAGCTTTGAGGTCGGGAAAAACATTCAGTACTTC

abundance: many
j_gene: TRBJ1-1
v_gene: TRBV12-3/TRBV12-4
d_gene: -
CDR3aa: CASSWGGANTEAFF
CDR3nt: TGTGCCAGCAGTTGGGGGGGCGCTAACACTGAAGCTTTCTTT